The text below deals with one T cell receptor beta chain. V lost 11 bases and J lost 1; bases outside the gene matches: 11. Germline loops: CDR1 MNHEY, CDR2 SMNVEV (reference sequence). The CDR3 covers 16 residues. This record belongs to a study of cytomegalovirus exposure and HLA in healthy donors. Assay used: immunoSEQ multiplex PCR; TCRdb lists only in-frame clones, some missing. Of around 300,000 clones in the sample, 65% to 90% were seen once. V is TRBV27 and J is TRBJ2-2; TRBD2 matches at 9 bases. Sequencing was performed on PBMCs. The TCR comes from a woman between 18 and 29 years old in good health and CMV-seronegative. CDR3 coding DNA: TGTGCCTGCAAACCGGGACTAGCACTGAACACCGGGGAGCTGTTTTTT. This gives the protein CACKPGLALNTGELFF.